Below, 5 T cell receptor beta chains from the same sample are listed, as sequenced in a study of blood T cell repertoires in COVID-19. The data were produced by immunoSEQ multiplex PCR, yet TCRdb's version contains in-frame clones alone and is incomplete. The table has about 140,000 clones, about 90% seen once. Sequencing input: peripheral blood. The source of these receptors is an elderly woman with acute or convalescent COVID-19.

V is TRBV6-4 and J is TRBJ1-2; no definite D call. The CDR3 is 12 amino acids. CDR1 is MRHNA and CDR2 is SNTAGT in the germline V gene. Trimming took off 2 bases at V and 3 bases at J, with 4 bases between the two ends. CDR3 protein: CASSDPYYGYTF. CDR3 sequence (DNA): TGTGCCAGCAGTGACCCCTACTATGGCTACACCTTC.

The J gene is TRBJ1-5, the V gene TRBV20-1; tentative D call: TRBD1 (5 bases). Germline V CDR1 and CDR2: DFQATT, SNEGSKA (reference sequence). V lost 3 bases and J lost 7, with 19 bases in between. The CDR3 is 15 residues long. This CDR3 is CSASVGRALRQPQHF. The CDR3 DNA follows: TGCAGTGCTAGTGTGGGCAGGGCCCTCAGGCAGCCCCAGCATTTT.

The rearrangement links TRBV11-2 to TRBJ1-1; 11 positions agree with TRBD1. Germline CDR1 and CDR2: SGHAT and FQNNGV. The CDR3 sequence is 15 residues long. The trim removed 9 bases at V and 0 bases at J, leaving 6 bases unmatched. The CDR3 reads CASRGQGAMNTEAFF. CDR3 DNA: TGTGCCAGTCGTGGACAGGGGGCAATGAACACTGAAGCTTTCTTT.

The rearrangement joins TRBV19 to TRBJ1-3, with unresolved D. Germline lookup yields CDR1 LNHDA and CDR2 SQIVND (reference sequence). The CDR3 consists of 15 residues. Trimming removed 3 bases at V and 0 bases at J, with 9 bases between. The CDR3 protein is CASSITYTSGNTIYF. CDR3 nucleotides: TGTGCCAGTAGTATTACCTATACCTCTGGAAACACCATATATTTT.

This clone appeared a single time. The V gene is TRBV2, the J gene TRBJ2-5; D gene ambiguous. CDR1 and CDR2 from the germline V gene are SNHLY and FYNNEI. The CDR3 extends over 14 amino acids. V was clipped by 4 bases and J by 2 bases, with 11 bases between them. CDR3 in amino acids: CASSGLTDQETQYF. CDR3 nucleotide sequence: TGTGCCAGCAGTGGGCTAACAGATCAAGAGACCCAGTACTTC.